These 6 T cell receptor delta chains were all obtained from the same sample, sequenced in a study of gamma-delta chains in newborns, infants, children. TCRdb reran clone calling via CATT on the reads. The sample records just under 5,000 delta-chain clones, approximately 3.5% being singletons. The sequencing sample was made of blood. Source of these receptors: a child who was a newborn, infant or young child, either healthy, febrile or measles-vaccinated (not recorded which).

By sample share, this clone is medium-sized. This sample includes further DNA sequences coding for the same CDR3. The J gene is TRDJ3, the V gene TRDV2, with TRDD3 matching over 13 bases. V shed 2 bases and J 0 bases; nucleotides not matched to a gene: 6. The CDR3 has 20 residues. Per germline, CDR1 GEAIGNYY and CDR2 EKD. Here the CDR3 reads CACDILGDTRSSWDTRQMFF. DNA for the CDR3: TGTGCCTGTGACATACTGGGGGATACGCGAAGCTCCTGGGACACCCGACAGATGTTTTTC.

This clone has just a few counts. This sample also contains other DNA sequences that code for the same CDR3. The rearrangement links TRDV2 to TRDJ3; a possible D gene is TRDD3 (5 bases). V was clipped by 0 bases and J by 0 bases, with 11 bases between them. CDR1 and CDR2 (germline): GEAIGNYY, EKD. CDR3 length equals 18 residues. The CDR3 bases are TGTGCCTGTGACACCGGGGGTTACCGCTCCTGGGACACCCGACAGATGTTTTTC. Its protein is CACDTGGYRSWDTRQMFF.

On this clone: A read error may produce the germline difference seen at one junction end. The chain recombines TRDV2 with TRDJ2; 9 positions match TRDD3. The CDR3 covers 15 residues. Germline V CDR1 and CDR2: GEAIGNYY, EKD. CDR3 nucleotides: TGTGCCTGTGACACCCTGGGGGATTTGAAAGCACAACTCTTCTTT. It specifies CACDTLGDLKAQLFF.

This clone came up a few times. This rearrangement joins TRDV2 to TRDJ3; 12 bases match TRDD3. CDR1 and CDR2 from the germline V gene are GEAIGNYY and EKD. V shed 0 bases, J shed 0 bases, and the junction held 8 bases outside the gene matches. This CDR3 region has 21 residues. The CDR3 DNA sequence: TGTGCCTGTGACACCTTCGTACTGGGGGATACTAGCTCCTGGGACACCCGACAGATGTTTTTC. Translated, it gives CACDTFVLGDTSSWDTRQMFF.

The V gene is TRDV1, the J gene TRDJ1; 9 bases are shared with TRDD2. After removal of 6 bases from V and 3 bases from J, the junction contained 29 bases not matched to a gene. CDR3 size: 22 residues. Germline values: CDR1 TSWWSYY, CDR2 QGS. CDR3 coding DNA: TGTGCTCTTGGCTCCTTCCTACGGAGGGGGGGAGGTAGACCGTTGTCCGCCGATAAACTCATCTTT. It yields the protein CALGSFLRRGGGRPLSADKLIF.

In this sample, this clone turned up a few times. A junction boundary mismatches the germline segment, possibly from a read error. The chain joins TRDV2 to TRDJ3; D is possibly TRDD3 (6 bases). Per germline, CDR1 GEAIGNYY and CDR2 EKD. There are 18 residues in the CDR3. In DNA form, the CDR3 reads TGTGCCTGTGACACCGGGGATTATAGCTCCTGGGACACCCGACAGGTGTTTTTC. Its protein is CACDTGDYSSWDTRQVFF.